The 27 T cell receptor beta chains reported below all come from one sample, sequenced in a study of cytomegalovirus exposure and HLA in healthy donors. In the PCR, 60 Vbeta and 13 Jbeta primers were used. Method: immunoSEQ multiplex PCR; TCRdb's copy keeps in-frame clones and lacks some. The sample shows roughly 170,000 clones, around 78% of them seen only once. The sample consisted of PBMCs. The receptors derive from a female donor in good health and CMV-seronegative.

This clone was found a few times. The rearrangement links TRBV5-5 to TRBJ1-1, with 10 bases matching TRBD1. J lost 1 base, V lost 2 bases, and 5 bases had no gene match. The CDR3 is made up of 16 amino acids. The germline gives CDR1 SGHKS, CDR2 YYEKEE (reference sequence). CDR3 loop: CASSFRTGGENTEAFF. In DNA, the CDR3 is TGTGCCAGCAGCTTTCGGACAGGGGGTGAGAACACTGAAGCTTTCTTT.

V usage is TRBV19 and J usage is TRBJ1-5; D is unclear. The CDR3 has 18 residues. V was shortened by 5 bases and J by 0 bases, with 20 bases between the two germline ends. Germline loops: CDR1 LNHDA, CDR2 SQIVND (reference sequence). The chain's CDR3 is CASSARVSGSYSNQPQHF. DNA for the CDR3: TGTGCCAGTAGTGCCCGGGTCAGCGGCTCGTATAGCAATCAGCCCCAGCATTTT.

In DNA form, the CDR3 reads TGTGCCAGCACCACAGGGGAAGGTGGCTACACCTTC. Amino acids: CASTTGEGGYTF. The chain joins TRBV11-2 to TRBJ1-2, with TRBD1 identical over 7 bases. J was trimmed by 7 bases and V by 7 bases; bases with no gene match: 6. The CDR3 has 12 residues. Germline assignment: CDR1 SGHAT and CDR2 FQNNGV.

As DNA, the CDR3 is TGTGCCAGCAGGTTGACAGGGACTGGAAACACCATATATTTT. Protein product: CASRLTGTGNTIYF. The chain carries TRBV28 and TRBJ1-3; 7 bases match TRBD1. Unmatched junction bases numbered 4, after V lost 6 bases and J lost 2 bases. The CDR3 consists of 14 residues. CDR1 is MDHEN and CDR2 is SYDVKM in the germline V gene.

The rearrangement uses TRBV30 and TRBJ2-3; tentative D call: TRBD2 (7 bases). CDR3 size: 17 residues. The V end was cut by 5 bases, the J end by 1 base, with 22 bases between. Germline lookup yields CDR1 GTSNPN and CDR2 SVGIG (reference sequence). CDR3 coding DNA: TGTGCCTGGGGGGATGCCAGGGGTCGGGGGGGCACAGATACGCAGTATTTT. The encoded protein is CAWGDARGRGGTDTQYF.

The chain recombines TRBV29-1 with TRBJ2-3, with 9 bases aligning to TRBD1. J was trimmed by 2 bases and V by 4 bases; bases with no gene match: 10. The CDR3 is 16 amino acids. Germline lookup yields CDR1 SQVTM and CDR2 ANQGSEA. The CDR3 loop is CSVVSPGQGPTDTQYF. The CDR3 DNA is TGCAGCGTTGTCTCCCCGGGACAGGGACCCACAGATACGCAGTATTTT.

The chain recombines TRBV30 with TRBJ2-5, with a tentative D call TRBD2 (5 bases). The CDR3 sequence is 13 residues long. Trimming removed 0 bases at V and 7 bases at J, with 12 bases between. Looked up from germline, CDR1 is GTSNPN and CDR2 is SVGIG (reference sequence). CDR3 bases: TGTGCCTGGAGTGTTCTAGGTCGGGGGACCCAGTACTTC. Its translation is CAWSVLGRGTQYF.

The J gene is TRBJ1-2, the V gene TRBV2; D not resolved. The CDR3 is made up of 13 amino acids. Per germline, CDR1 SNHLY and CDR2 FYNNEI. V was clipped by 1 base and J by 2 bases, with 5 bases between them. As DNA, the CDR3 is TGTGCCAGCAGTGAAGAGAGAAACTATGGCTACACCTTC. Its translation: CASSEERNYGYTF.

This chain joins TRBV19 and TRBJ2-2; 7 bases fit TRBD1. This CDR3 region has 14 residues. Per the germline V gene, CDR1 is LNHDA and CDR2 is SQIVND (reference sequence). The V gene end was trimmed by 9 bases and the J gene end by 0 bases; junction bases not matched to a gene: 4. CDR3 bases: TGTGCCAGCGCGGACAGGTCGAACACCGGGGAGCTGTTTTTT. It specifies CASADRSNTGELFF. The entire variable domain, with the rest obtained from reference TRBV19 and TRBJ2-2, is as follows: DGGITQSPKYLFRKEGQNVTLSCEQNLNHDAMYWYRQDPGQGLRLIYYSQIVNDFQKGDIAEGYSVSREKKESFPLTVTSAQKNPTAFYLCASADRSNTGELFFGEGSRLTVL.

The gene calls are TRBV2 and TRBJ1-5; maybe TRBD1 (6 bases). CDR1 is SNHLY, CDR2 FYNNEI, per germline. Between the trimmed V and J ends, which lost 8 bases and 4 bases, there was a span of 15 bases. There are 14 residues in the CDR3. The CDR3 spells CASSPGQLNQPQHF. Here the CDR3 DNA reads TGTGCCAGCTCCCCCGGACAGCTAAATCAGCCCCAGCATTTT.

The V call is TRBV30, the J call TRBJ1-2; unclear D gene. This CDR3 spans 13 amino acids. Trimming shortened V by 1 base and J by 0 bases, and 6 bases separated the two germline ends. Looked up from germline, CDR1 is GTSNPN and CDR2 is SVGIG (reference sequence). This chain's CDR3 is CAWSAVPNYGYTF. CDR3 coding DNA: TGTGCCTGGAGTGCGGTCCCTAACTATGGCTACACCTTC.

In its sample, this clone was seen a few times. Here the CDR3 reads CASSESWANVLTF. The CDR3 coding sequence is TGTGCCAGCAGTGAATCTTGGGCCAACGTCCTGACTTTC. The chain has TRBV25-1 and TRBJ2-6; unclear D gene. V lost 1 base and J 5 bases, leaving 3 bases between the germline ends. Germline CDR1 MGHDK, CDR2 SYGVNS. This CDR3 region has 13 residues.

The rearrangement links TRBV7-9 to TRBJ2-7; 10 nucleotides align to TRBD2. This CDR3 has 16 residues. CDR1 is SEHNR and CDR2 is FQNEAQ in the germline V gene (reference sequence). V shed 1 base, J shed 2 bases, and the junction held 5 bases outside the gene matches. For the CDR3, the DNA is TGTGCCAGCAGCTTAGGCAATAGCGGGGGGACCTACGAGCAGTACTTC. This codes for CASSLGNSGGTYEQYF. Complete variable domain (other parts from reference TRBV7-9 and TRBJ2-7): DTGVSQNPRHKITKRGQNVTFRCDPISEHNRLYWYRQTLGQGPEFLTYFQNEAQLEKSRLLSDRFSAERPKGSFSTLEIQRTEQGDSAMYLCASSLGNSGGTYEQYFGPGTRLTVT.

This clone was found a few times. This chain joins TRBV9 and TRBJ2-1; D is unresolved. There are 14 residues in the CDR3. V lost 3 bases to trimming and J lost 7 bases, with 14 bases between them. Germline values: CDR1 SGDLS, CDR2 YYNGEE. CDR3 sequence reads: CASSGLALVNEQFF. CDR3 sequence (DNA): TGTGCCAGCAGCGGACTCGCACTTGTAAATGAGCAGTTCTTC.

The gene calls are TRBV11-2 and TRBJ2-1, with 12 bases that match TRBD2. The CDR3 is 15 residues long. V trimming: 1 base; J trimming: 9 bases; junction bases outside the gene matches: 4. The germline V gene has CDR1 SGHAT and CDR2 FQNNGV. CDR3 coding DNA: TGTGCCAGCAGCTTAGGTCTAGCGGGGGGGTTTGAGCAGTTCTTC. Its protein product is CASSLGLAGGFEQFF.

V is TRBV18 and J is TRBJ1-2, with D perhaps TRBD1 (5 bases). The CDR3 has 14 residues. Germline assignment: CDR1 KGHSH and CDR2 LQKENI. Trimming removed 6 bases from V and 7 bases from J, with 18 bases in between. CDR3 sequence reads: CASSRDVGQGGYTF. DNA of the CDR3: TGTGCCAGCTCCCGCGACGTAGGCCAGGGTGGCTACACCTTC.

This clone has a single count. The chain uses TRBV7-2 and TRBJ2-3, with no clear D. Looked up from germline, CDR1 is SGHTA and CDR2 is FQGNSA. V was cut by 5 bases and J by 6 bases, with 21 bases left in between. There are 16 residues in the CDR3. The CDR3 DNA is TGTGCCAGCAGCCTATCCTACCGTCTAGGAGTGGATACGCAGTATTTT. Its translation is CASSLSYRLGVDTQYF.

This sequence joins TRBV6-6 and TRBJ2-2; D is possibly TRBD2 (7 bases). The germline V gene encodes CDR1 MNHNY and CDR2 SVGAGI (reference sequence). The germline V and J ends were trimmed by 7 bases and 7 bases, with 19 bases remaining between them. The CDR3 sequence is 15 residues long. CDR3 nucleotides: TGTGCCAGCACCTTGGGCGGGGGCGCCGGCGGGGAGCTGTTTTTT. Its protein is CASTLGGGAGGELFF.

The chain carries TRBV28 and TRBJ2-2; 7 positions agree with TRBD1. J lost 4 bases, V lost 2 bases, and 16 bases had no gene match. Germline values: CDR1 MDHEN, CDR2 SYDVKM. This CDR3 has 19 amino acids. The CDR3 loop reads CASSLAPSPHPGGTGELFF. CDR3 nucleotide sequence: TGTGCCAGCAGTTTAGCTCCGAGCCCCCATCCAGGGGGCACCGGGGAGCTGTTTTTT.

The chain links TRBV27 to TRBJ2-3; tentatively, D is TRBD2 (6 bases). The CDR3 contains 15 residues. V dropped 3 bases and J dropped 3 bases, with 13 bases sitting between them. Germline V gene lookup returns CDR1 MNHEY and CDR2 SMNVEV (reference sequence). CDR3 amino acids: CASSFLAGLTDTQYF. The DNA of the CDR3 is TGTGCCAGCAGTTTCCTCGCGGGATTGACAGATACGCAGTATTTT.

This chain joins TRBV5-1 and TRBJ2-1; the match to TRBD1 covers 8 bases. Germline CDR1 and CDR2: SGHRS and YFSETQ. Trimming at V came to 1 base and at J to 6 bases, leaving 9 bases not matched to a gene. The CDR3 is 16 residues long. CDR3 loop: CASSLMTGVVTNEQFF. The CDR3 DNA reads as TGCGCCAGCAGCTTGATGACAGGGGTAGTTACCAATGAGCAGTTCTTC.

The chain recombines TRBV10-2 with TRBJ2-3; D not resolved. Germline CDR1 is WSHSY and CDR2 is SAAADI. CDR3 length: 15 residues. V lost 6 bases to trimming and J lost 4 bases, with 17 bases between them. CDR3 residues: CASSEVWPQADTQYF. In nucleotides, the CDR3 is TGCGCCAGCAGCGAAGTTTGGCCCCAGGCAGATACGCAGTATTTT.

The CDR3 region has the DNA TGTGCCAGCAGCTTGAGGCCAGGGGCCCACTCTGGAAACACCATATATTTT. As protein: CASSLRPGAHSGNTIYF. The chain employs TRBV5-4 and TRBJ1-3, with TRBD1 as a possible D gene (6 bases). Trimming removed 1 base at V and 0 bases at J, with 14 bases between. Germline-derived CDR1 and CDR2 are SGHNT and YYREEE (reference sequence). The CDR3 covers 17 residues.

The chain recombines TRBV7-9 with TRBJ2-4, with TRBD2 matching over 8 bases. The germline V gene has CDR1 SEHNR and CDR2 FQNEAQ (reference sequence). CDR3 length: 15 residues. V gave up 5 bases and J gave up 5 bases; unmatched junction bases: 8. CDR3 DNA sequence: TGTGCCAGCAGCGCCCTCACTAGCGGCCAAAACATTCAGTACTTC. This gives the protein CASSALTSGQNIQYF. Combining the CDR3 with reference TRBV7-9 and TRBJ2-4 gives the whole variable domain DTGVSQNPRHKITKRGQNVTFRCDPISEHNRLYWYRQTLGQGPEFLTYFQNEAQLEKSRLLSDRFSAERPKGSFSTLEIQRTEQGDSAMYLCASSALTSGQNIQYFGAGTRLSVL.

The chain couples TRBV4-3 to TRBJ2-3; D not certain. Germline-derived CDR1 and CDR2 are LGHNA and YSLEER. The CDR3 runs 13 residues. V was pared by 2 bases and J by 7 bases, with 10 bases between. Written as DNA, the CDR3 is TGCGCCAGCAGCCAACCAGGCTTGTATACGCAGTATTTT. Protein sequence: CASSQPGLYTQYF.

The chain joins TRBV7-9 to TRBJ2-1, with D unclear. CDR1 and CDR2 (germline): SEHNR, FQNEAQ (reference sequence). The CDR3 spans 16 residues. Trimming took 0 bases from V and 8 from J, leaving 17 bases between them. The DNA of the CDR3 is TGTGCCAGCAGCTTAGCGATTGGAGTGCTTACGGATGAGCAGTTCTTC. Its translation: CASSLAIGVLTDEQFF. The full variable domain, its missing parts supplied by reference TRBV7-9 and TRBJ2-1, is DTGVSQNPRHKITKRGQNVTFRCDPISEHNRLYWYRQTLGQGPEFLTYFQNEAQLEKSRLLSDRFSAERPKGSFSTLEIQRTEQGDSAMYLCASSLAIGVLTDEQFFGPGTRLTVL.

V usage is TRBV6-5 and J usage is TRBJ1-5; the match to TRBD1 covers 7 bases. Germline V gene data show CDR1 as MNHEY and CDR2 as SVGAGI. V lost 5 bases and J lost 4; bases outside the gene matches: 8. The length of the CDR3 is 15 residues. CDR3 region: CASSRWTGGNQPQHF. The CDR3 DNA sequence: TGTGCCAGCAGTCGTTGGACAGGAGGGAATCAGCCCCAGCATTTT.